This TCR beta chain comes out of a study of cytomegalovirus exposure and HLA in healthy donors. Study outcomes and limitations: Later analysis suggested most CMV-associated TCR beta chains were HLA-restricted. In vitro work confirmed that three CMV-associated chains recognize CMV antigens.

With 5 bases removed from V and 7 bases from J, the gap between germline ends came to 14 bases. Germline loops: CDR1 LNHDA, CDR2 SQIVND (reference sequence). This CDR3 contains 14 residues. Concerning this clone: Its antigen remains unknown.

This PCR relied on a set of 60 Vbeta primers and 13 Jbeta primers. Sequencing used immunoSEQ multiplex PCR; TCRdb keeps in-frame clones, though not all of them. The data hold under 90,000 clones, with 80% to 90% observed a single time. The chain recombines TRBV19 with TRBJ1-4; maybe TRBD1 (5 bases). The sequenced sample consisted of PBMCs. This receptor was identified in a young man in good health and CMV-seronegative. In nucleotides, the CDR3 is TGTGCCAGTAGTCCACAGGATTCCCCTGAAAAACTGTTTTTT. It translates to CASSPQDSPEKLFF.